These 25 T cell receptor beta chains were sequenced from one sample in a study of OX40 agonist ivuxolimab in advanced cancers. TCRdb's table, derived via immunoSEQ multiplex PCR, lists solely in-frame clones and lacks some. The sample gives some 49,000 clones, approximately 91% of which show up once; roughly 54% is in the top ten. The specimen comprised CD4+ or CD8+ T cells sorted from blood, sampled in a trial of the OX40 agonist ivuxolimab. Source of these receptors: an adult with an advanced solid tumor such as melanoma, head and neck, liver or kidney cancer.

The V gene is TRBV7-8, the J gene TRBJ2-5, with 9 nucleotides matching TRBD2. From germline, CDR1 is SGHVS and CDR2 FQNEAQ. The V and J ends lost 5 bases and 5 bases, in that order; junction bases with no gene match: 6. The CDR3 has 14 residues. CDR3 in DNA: TGTGCCAGCAGCCCCCCAAGCGGGAGGGAGACCCAGTACTTC. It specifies CASSPPSGRETQYF.

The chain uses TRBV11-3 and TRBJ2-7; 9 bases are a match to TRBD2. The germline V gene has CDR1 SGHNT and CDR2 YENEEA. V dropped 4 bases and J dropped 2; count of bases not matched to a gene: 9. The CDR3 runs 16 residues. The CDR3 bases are TGTGCCAGCAGCTCGAACCGGACTAGCGTAGCCTACGAGCAGTACTTC. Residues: CASSSNRTSVAYEQYF. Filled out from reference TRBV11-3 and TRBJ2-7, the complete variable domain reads EAGVVQSPRYKIIEKKQPVAFWCNPISGHNTLYWYLQNLGQGPELLIRYENEEAVDDSQLPKDRFSAERLKGVDSTLKIQPAELGDSAVYLCASSSNRTSVAYEQYFGPGTRLTVT.

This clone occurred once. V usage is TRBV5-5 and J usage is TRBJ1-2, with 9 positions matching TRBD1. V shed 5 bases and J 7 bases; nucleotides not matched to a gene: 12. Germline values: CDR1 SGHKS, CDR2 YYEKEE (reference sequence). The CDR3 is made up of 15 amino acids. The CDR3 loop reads CASRYDGTGLSGYTF. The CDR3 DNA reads TGTGCCAGCAGATACGACGGGACAGGGCTCTCTGGCTACACCTTC.

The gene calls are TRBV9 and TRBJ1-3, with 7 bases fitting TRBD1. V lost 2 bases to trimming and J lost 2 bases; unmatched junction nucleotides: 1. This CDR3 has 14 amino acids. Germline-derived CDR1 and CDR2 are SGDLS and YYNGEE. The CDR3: CASSVGTAGNTIYF. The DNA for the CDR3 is TGTGCCAGCAGCGTTGGGACAGCTGGAAACACCATATATTTT.

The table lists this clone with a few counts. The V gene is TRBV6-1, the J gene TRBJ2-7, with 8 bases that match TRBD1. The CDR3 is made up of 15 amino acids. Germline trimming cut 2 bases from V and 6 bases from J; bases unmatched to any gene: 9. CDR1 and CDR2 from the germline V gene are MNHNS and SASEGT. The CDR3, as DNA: TGTGCCAGCAGTGAATTCCTCGGACAGGGCCTCGAGCAGTACTTC. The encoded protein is CASSEFLGQGLEQYF.

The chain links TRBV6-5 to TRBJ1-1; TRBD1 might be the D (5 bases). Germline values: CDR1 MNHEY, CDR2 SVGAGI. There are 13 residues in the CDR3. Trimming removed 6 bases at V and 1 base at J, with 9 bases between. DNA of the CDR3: TGTGCCAGCAGCAGGACAAGGAACACTGAAGCTTTCTTT. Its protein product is CASSRTRNTEAFF.

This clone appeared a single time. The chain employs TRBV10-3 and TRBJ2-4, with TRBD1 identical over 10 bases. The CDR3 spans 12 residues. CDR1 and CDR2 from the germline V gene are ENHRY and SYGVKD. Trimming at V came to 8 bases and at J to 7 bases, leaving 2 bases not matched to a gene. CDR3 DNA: TGTGCCATCGGACAGGGGGGGAACATTCAGTACTTC. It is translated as CAIGQGGNIQYF.

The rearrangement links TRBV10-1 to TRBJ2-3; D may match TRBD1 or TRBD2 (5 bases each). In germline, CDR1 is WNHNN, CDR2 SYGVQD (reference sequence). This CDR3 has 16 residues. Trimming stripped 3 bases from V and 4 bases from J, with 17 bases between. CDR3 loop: CASSELDRYPPDTQYF. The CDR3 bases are TGCGCCAGCAGTGAACTAGACAGATATCCCCCAGATACGCAGTATTTT.

The CDR3 DNA reads as TGCAGCGTGGCCATACAGGGATTAGATCAGCCCCAGCATTTT. It translates to CSVAIQGLDQPQHF. This chain joins TRBV29-1 and TRBJ1-5, with D possibly matching TRBD1 (6 bases). CDR1 and CDR2 (germline): SQVTM, ANQGSEA. Trimming stripped 6 bases from V and 5 bases from J, with 17 bases between. The CDR3 length is 14 residues.

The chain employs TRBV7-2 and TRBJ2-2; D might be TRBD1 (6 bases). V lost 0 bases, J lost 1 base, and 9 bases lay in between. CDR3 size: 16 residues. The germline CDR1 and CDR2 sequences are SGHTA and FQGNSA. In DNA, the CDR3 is TGTGCCAGCAGCTTAGCCAGGGGCTGGAACACCGGGGAGCTGTTTTTT. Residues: CASSLARGWNTGELFF. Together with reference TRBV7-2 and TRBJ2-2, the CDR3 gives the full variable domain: GAGVSQSPSNKVTEKGKDVELRCDPISGHTALYWYRQSLGQGLEFLIYFQGNSAPDKSGLPSDRFSAERTGGSVSTLTIQRTQQEDSAVYLCASSLARGWNTGELFFGEGSRLTVL.

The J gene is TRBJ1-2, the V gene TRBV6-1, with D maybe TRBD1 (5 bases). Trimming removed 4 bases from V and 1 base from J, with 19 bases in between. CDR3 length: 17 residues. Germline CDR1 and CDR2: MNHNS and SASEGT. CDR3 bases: TGTGCCAGCAGTGGAATTCCCCGGACACTGATTAACTATGGCTACACCTTC. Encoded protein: CASSGIPRTLINYGYTF.

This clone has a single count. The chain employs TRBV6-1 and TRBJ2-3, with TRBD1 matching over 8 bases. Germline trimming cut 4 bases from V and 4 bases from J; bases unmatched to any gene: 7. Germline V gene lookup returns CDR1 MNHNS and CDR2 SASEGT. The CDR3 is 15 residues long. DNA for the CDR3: TGTGCCAGCAGTGGACCTGACAGGGGTCCAGATACGCAGTATTTT. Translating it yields CASSGPDRGPDTQYF.

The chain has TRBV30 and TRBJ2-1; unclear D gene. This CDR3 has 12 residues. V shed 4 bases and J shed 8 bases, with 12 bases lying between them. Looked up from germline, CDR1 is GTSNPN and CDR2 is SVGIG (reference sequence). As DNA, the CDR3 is TGTGCCTGGACTGTCAGTACGGATGAGCAGTTCTTC. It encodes CAWTVSTDEQFF. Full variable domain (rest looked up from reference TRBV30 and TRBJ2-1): SQTIHQWPATLVQPVGSPLSLECTVEGTSNPNLYWYRQAAGRGLQLLFYSVGIGQISSEVPQNLSASRPQDRQFILSSKKLLLSDSGFYLCAWTVSTDEQFFGPGTRLTVL.

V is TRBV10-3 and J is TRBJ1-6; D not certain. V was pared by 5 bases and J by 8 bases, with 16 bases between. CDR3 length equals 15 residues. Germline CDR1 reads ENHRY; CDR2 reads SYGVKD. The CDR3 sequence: CAISSRGGSDSPLHF. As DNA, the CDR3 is TGTGCCATCAGTTCTAGAGGAGGGTCCGATTCACCCCTCCACTTT.

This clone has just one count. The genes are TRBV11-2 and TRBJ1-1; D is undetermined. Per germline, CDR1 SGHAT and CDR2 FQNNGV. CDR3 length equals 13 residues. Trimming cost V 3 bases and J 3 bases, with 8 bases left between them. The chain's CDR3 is CASSFNGDTEAFF. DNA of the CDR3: TGTGCCAGCAGCTTTAACGGCGACACTGAAGCTTTCTTT. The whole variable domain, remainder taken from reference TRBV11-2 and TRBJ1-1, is EAGVAQSPRYKIIEKRQSVAFWCNPISGHATLYWYQQILGQGPKLLIQFQNNGVVDDSQLPKDRFSAERLKGVDSTLKIQPAKLEDSAVYLCASSFNGDTEAFFGQGTRLTVV.

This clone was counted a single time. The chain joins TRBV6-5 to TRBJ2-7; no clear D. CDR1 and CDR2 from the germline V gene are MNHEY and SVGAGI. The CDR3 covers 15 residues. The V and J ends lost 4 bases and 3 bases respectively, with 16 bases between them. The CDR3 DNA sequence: TGTGCCAGCAGTTCCCCACCGACGGGCAGCTACGAGCAGTACTTC. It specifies CASSSPPTGSYEQYF.

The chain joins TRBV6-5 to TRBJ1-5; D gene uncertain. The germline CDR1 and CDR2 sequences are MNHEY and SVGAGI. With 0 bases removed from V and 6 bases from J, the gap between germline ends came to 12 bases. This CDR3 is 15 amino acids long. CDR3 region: CASSYSGRPGQPQHF. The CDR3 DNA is TGTGCCAGCAGTTACTCCGGCAGGCCGGGTCAGCCCCAGCATTTT.

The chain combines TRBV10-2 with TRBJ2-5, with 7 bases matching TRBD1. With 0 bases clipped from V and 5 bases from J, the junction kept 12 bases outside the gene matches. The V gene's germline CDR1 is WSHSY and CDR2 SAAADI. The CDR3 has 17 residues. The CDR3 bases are TGCGCCAGCAGTGAGTCACCCACAGGGGCTCTTGCGGAGACCCAGTACTTC. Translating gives CASSESPTGALAETQYF.

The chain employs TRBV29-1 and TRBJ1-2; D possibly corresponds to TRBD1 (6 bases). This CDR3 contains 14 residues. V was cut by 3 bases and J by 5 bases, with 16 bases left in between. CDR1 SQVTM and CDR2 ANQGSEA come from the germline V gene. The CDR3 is CSVDISGAVYGYTF. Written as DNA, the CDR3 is TGCAGCGTTGATATATCGGGGGCGGTATATGGCTACACCTTC.

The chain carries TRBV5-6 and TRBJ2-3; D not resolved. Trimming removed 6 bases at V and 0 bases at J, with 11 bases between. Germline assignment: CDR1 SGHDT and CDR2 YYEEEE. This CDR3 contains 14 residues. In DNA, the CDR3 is TGTGCCAGCATCCCCAGGCTAAGCACAGATACGCAGTATTTT. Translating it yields CASIPRLSTDTQYF.

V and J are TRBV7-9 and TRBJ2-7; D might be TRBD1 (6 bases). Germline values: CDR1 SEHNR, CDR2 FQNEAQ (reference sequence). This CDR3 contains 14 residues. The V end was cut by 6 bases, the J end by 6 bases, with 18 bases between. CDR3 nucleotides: TGTGCCAGCAGGGACACAGGGAAATCAGCCGAGCAGTACTTC. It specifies CASRDTGKSAEQYF.

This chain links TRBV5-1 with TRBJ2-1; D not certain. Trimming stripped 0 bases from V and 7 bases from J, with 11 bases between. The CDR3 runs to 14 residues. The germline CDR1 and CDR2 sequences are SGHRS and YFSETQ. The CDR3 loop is CASSLGDGSNEQFF. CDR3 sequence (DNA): TGCGCCAGCAGCTTGGGAGACGGAAGTAATGAGCAGTTCTTC.

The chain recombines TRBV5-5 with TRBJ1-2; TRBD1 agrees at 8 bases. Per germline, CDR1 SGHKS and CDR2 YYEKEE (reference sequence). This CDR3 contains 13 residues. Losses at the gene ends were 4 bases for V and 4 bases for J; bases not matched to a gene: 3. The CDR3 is CASSKGQGYGYTF. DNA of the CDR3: TGTGCCAGCAGCAAAGGACAGGGCTATGGCTACACCTTC.

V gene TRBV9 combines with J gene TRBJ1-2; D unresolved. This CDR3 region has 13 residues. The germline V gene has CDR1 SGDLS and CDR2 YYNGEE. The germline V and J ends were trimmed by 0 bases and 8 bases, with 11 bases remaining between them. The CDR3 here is CASSVASGFGYTF. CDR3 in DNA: TGTGCCAGCAGCGTAGCCTCAGGTTTCGGCTACACCTTC.

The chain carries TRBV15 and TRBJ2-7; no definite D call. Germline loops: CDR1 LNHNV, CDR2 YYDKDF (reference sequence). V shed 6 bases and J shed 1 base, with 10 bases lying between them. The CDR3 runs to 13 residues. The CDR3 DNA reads TGTGCCACCAGTTTTCGAAGGTCCTACGAGCAGTACTTC. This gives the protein CATSFRRSYEQYF.